The T cell receptor beta chain described here comes from a study of cytomegalovirus exposure and HLA in healthy donors. Here immunoSEQ multiplex PCR was the method, and the copy in TCRdb shows in-frame clones only, minus some. The sample gives about 58,000 clones, more than 75% of which show up once; 1.1% is in the top ten. A single count supports this clone. Its antigen is unknown. The junction does not match germline at one end; this may be a read error. Germline V lookup: CDR1 SNHLY, CDR2 FYNNEI. This CDR3 is 15 amino acids long. Whole-study results and caveats: One later analysis, an examination of the roughly 130 validation repertoires, found that first-cohort TCR clusters tended to co-occur in them.

This chain connects TRBV2 to TRBJ1-5; the D is unclear. Sequencing was carried out using PBMCs. The receptor was isolated from a man younger than 35 in good health and CMV-seronegative. CDR3 DNA: TGTGCCAGCAGTGAATTTGCGGGGAGCAGTCAGCCCCAGCATTTT. Encoded protein: CASSEFAGSSQPQHF.